The T cell receptor (beta chain) described here comes from a study of blood T cell repertoires in COVID-19. Study-level background: Italy, Spain and the United States were the sources of the convalescent and acute COVID-19 samples. T cells, B-cell-depleted T cells, or PBMCs provided the cDNA or gDNA that served as material.

CDR3 length: 14 amino acids. Per germline, CDR1 SGHVS and CDR2 FQNEAQ. V was cut by 1 base and J by 8 bases, with 14 bases left in between. Methods used by the authors: Researchers report that nucleated cell counts were estimated from reference gene primer amplification. Clones were sequenced by immunoSEQ multiplex PCR, and TCRdb holds only the in-frame ones, with some missing. Clone size and V and J calls were adopted from that table, with D and trimming inferred from the DNA. The repertoire holds 250,000 to 300,000 clones, more than 75% seen once, with 1.5% in the top ten. The chain combines TRBV7-8 with TRBJ1-2, with unresolved D. The specimen was peripheral blood. The TCR comes from a woman between 40 and 50 years old who had recovered from COVID-19. CDR3 in amino acids: CASSLDKRAEGYTF. As DNA, the CDR3 is TGTGCCAGCAGCTTAGACAAGAGGGCGGAGGGCTACACCTTC. The full variable domain, with the rest looked up from reference TRBV7-8 and TRBJ1-2, is GAGVSQSPRYKVAKRGQDVALRCDPISGHVSLFWYQQALGQGPEFLTYFQNEAQLDKSGLPSDRFFAERPEGSVSTLKIQRTQQEDSAVYLCASSLDKRAEGYTFGSGTRLTVV.